This T cell receptor beta chain was sequenced during a study of blood T cell repertoires in COVID-19. The length of the CDR3 is 14 residues. The V end was cut by 5 bases, the J end by 8 bases, with 16 bases between. The germline V gene has CDR1 SGDLS and CDR2 YYNGEE. Profiling relied on immunoSEQ multiplex PCR, and the TCRdb table lists in-frame clones only, not all of them. The sample lists fewer than 250,000 clones, under 90% occurring once. Exposed participants came across a COVID-19 case within 2 weeks before study entry. The chain uses TRBV9 and TRBJ1-4; D may be TRBD1 (6 bases). Sequences were obtained from PBMCs or T cells enriched from blood (not recorded which). This clonotype originated in a woman between 45 and 60 years old who had been exposed to COVID-19. The CDR3 region is CASSSPGDSEKLFF. The DNA of the CDR3 is TGTGCCAGCAGTTCACCAGGGGATAGCGAAAAACTGTTTTTT.